The 2 T cell receptor beta chains below were found in one sample sequenced in a study of OX40 agonist ivuxolimab in advanced cancers. TCRdb keeps only in-frame clones here, not all; method: immunoSEQ multiplex PCR. This table holds 70,000 to 95,000 clones, about 91% found once. Sequencing was performed on CD4+ or CD8+ T cells sorted from blood, taken in a trial of the OX40 agonist ivuxolimab. These receptors all come from an adult with an advanced solid tumor such as melanoma, head and neck, liver or kidney cancer.

The rearrangement joins TRBV6-1 to TRBJ2-4; TRBD1 is a possible D gene (7 bases). In germline, CDR1 is MNHNS, CDR2 SASEGT. Trimming removed 1 base from V and 7 bases from J, with 11 bases in between. The CDR3 has 14 amino acids. The CDR3 sequence is CASSEGAGGNIQYF. CDR3 nucleotides: TGTGCCAGCAGTGAAGGGGCAGGGGGGAACATTCAGTACTTC.

The rearrangement joins TRBV2 to TRBJ1-2; D perhaps matches TRBD1 (5 bases). The CDR3 has 13 amino acids. The V end lost 9 bases, the J end lost 5 bases, and 16 bases lay between the germline ends. The V gene's germline CDR1 is SNHLY and CDR2 FYNNEI. CDR3 residues: CASRRQLYYGYTF. The CDR3 DNA sequence: TGTGCCAGTCGCCGACAGCTCTATTATGGCTACACCTTC.